This TCR beta chain was retrieved from a study of STAT5B mutations in CD4+ large granular lymphocyte leukemia. Study context: Among healthy donors, a particular HLA allele went with more CDR3 'QG' motifs.

Study-wide points: TRBV06-family usage was enriched in top patient clones (8/27) versus controls (2/35). Main leukemic clonotypes were patient-specific, but roughly 26% appeared at low frequency elsewhere.

This clone was seen more than once but under ten times. The antigen is not known. The germline CDR1 and CDR2 sequences are SGHDT and YYEEEE. The CDR3 length is 14 residues. With 1 base clipped from V and 8 bases from J, the junction kept 8 bases outside the gene matches. The survey-level immunoSEQ assay was used. Using immunoSEQ multiplex PCR, the repertoire was profiled, and TCRdb retains in-frame clones only, with some absent. The table has about 31,000 clones, about 89% seen once. The chain carries TRBV5-6 and TRBJ1-2, with 7 bases fitting TRBD1. The sample comprised CD4+ T cells from blood buffy coats. The TCR sequence derives from a human donor in good health. CDR3 nucleotides: TGTGCCAGCAGCTTGAACAGGGGACGCGGAGGCTACACCTTC. Amino acids: CASSLNRGRGGYTF.